Presented here are 24 T cell receptor beta chains from one specimen sequenced in a study of early T cells in non-severe SARS-CoV-2 infection. TCRdb ran MiXCR on the 5' RACE reads and lists one entry per CDR3 protein. There are tens of thousands of distinct CDR3 sequences in the sample; approximately 14% occur only once, and about 6.1% lies in the top ten. Material: whole blood. The receptors stem from an adult who was a healthcare worker with PCR-confirmed SARS-CoV-2 infection or an uninfected control (not recorded which).

The chain links TRBV6-2 or TRBV6-3 to TRBJ2-7; TRBD2 matches at 10 bases. This CDR3 has 15 amino acids. Germline loops: CDR1 MNHEY, CDR2 SVGEGT. After removal of 5 bases from V and 1 base from J, the junction contained 5 bases not matched to a gene. CDR3 loop: CASSQLAGNSYEQYF. The CDR3 DNA reads TGTGCCAGCAGTCAACTAGCGGGGAATTCCTACGAGCAGTACTTC.

This clonotype has ten or more counts. The rearrangement links TRBV2 to TRBJ2-7, with D tentatively TRBD2 (5 bases). The CDR3 loop spans 14 amino acids. Germline V CDR1 and CDR2: SNHLY, FYNNEI. V lost 6 bases and J lost 0, with 12 bases in between. This chain's CDR3 is CASRRDQLSYEQYF. The CDR3 bases are TGTGCCAGCAGACGGGATCAACTCTCCTACGAGCAGTACTTC.

This clonotype has a count of ten or more. The rearrangement links TRBV11-2 to TRBJ2-2; 9 bases fit TRBD1. J gave up 8 bases and V 1 base, and 11 bases lay outside the gene matches. Germline CDR1 is SGHAT and CDR2 is FQNNGV. This CDR3 is 17 amino acids long. Written as DNA, the CDR3 is TGTGCCAGCAGCTTAGGTCTCTGGACAGGGGCTGCAGGGGAGCTGTTTTTT. Translating gives CASSLGLWTGAAGELFF.

This clonotype has a single count. With a much larger clone just one base away, this may be a read error. This chain connects TRBV7-8 to TRBJ2-2; the D is unclear. Deletions cut 5 bases from V and 0 bases from J, with 13 bases between. Germline CDR1 and CDR2: SGHVS and FQNEAQ. The CDR3 has 16 residues. CDR3 residues: CASSRWVGTNTGELFF. The CDR3 DNA is TGTGCCAGCAGCCGATGGGTGGGGACGAACACCGGGGAGCTGTTTTTT. The full variable domain, rest sourced from reference TRBV7-8 and TRBJ2-2, is GAGVSQSPRYKVAKRGQDVALRCDPISGHVSLFWYQQALGQGPEFLTYFQNEAQLDKSGLPSDRFFAERPEGSVSTLKIQRTQQEDSAVYLCASSRWVGTNTGELFFGEGSRLTVL.

This clonotype was found many times. CDR3 sequence: CASSLSTGYMDTEAFF. The CDR3 DNA is TGTGCCAGCAGTTTATCGACAGGGTATATGGACACTGAAGCTTTCTTT. This rearrangement joins TRBV27 to TRBJ1-1, with 7 nucleotides matching TRBD1. V lost 0 bases to trimming and J lost 3 bases; unmatched junction nucleotides: 7. The germline V gene encodes CDR1 MNHEY and CDR2 SMNVEV (reference sequence). There are 16 residues in the CDR3.

This clonotype has a count of ten or more. V and J are TRBV11-2 and TRBJ2-5; D is ambiguous. CDR3 length: 14 amino acids. The V gene's germline CDR1 is SGHAT and CDR2 FQNNGV. V was shortened by 0 bases and J by 0 bases, with 5 bases between the two germline ends. The CDR3 region is CASSLDLYQETQYF. The CDR3 bases are TGTGCCAGCAGCTTAGATTTGTACCAAGAGACCCAGTACTTC.

This clonotype was counted many times. The chain is built from TRBV7-3 and TRBJ2-4; TRBD1 aligns across 7 bases. Germline CDR1 reads SGHTA; CDR2 reads FQGTGA. J was trimmed by 5 bases and V by 2 bases; bases with no gene match: 9. The CDR3 spans 16 residues. CDR3 DNA: TGTGCCAGCAGCTTAGGGGGAACAGGGGCACAAAACATTCAGTACTTC. Its translation is CASSLGGTGAQNIQYF.

This clonotype was detected many times. This chain joins TRBV4-2 and TRBJ1-6; maybe TRBD1 (6 bases). The CDR3 length is 15 residues. The V and J ends lost 0 bases and 10 bases respectively, with 13 bases between them. The germline gives CDR1 LGHNA, CDR2 YNFKEQ. The chain's CDR3 is CASSQEGGLGSPLHF. The DNA of the CDR3 is TGTGCCAGCAGCCAAGAGGGGGGCCTGGGATCACCCCTCCACTTT.

V usage is TRBV5-4 and J usage is TRBJ2-3, with TRBD2 identical over 12 bases. J gave up 2 bases and V 4 bases, and 2 bases lay outside the gene matches. The germline gives CDR1 SGHNT, CDR2 YYREEE (reference sequence). This CDR3 contains 15 residues. CDR3 in DNA: TGTGCCAGCAGCCGGACTAGCGGGGACACAGATACGCAGTATTTT. It yields the protein CASSRTSGDTDTQYF.

This chain joins TRBV20-1 and TRBJ2-1, with D perhaps TRBD1 or TRBD2 (5 bases each). Germline assignment: CDR1 DFQATT and CDR2 SNEGSKA (reference sequence). V was trimmed by 6 bases and J by 4 bases, leaving 25 bases between them. This CDR3 contains 17 residues. DNA for the CDR3: TGCAGTGCAAATGCCGGGACGGCGGTGTTGTTATACAATGAGCAGTTCTTC. Encoded protein: CSANAGTAVLLYNEQFF.

In this sample, this clonotype turned up a few times. The V call is TRBV12-3 or TRBV12-4, the J call TRBJ1-3, with D uncertain. V lost 1 base and J lost 0, with 10 bases in between. There are 16 residues in the CDR3. The CDR3 region has the DNA TGTGCCAGCAGTTTAGGTGGCAGACCCTCTGGAAACACCATATATTTT. As protein: CASSLGGRPSGNTIYF.

This clonotype was seen a few times. V is TRBV11-2 and J is TRBJ2-1, with 8 bases matching TRBD1. V trimming: 5 bases; J trimming: 5 bases; junction bases outside the gene matches: 5. CDR1 SGHAT and CDR2 FQNNGV come from the germline V gene. The CDR3 runs to 14 residues. CDR3 region: CASSTGTGNNEQFF. CDR3 nucleotide sequence: TGTGCCAGCAGCACAGGGACAGGTAACAATGAGCAGTTCTTC.

This clonotype has a count of ten or more. V gene TRBV30 combines with J gene TRBJ2-7; the match to TRBD2 covers 15 bases. The CDR3 spans 18 residues. V dropped 4 bases and J dropped 2; count of bases not matched to a gene: 12. The V gene's germline CDR1 is GTSNPN and CDR2 SVGIG (reference sequence). The CDR3 region is CAWTPMGLAGGAPYEQYF. CDR3 DNA: TGTGCCTGGACCCCTATGGGACTAGCGGGGGGTGCCCCCTACGAGCAGTACTTC. Filled out from reference TRBV30 and TRBJ2-7, the complete variable domain reads SQTIHQWPATLVQPVGSPLSLECTVEGTSNPNLYWYRQAAGRGLQLLFYSVGIGQISSEVPQNLSASRPQDRQFILSSKKLLLSDSGFYLCAWTPMGLAGGAPYEQYFGPGTRLTVT.

The chain has TRBV25-1 and TRBJ2-7; 9 bases are shared with TRBD1. The germline V gene encodes CDR1 MGHDK and CDR2 SYGVNS. With V trimmed by 3 bases and J by 2 bases, 8 bases remained unmatched. The CDR3 runs to 16 residues. CDR3 bases: TGTGCCAGCAGTGATCCGTTGGGGACAGGGACCTACGAGCAGTACTTC. It yields the protein CASSDPLGTGTYEQYF.

This clonotype has only a few counts. The chain combines TRBV19 with TRBJ2-5, with 13 bases fitting TRBD2. Losses at the gene ends were 7 bases for V and 4 bases for J; bases not matched to a gene: 3. CDR3 length: 14 residues. Per the germline V gene, CDR1 is LNHDA and CDR2 is SQIVND (reference sequence). CDR3 loop: CASTRTSGGETQYF. CDR3 in DNA: TGTGCCAGTACTAGGACTAGCGGGGGAGAGACCCAGTACTTC.

This clonotype has more than one count but fewer than ten. The chain recombines TRBV24-1 with TRBJ2-1; TRBD1 aligns across 9 bases. The V gene end was trimmed by 2 bases and the J gene end by 12 bases; junction bases not matched to a gene: 13. CDR1 is KGHDR and CDR2 is SFDVKD in the germline V gene. CDR3 length: 16 residues. CDR3 sequence reads: CATSDSQPGQGSWQFF. CDR3 coding DNA: TGTGCCACCAGTGATTCCCAACCGGGACAGGGTTCTTGGCAGTTCTTC.

The rearrangement uses TRBV12-3 or TRBV12-4 and TRBJ1-3; 7 bases line up with TRBD1. The CDR3 spans 15 residues. Trimming removed 2 bases from V and 2 bases from J; junction bases left unmatched: 3. Here the CDR3 reads CASSLRGRPGNTIYF. CDR3 nucleotides: TGTGCCAGCAGTTTAAGGGGGCGTCCTGGAAACACCATATATTTT.

In its sample, this clonotype was seen a few times. The V call is TRBV20-1, the J call TRBJ2-1, with 10 bases aligning to TRBD1. This CDR3 is built from 14 residues. With 0 bases clipped from V and 6 bases from J, the junction kept 2 bases outside the gene matches. CDR1 is DFQATT, CDR2 SNEGSKA, per germline (reference sequence). CDR3: CSARDRDRGNEQFF. For the CDR3, the DNA is TGCAGTGCTAGAGATCGGGACAGGGGCAATGAGCAGTTCTTC.

This clonotype was counted only a few times. The V and J genes are TRBV28 and TRBJ2-7, with 7 positions matching TRBD2. The germline gives CDR1 MDHEN, CDR2 SYDVKM. Losses at the gene ends were 8 bases for V and 6 bases for J; bases not matched to a gene: 7. The CDR3 runs 12 residues. This chain's CDR3 is CASRLAPGEQYF. The CDR3 DNA reads as TGTGCCAGCCGACTAGCCCCTGGCGAGCAGTACTTC.

The chain joins TRBV30 to TRBJ2-3; maybe TRBD2 (6 bases). The CDR3 spans 14 residues. V lost 0 bases to trimming and J lost 3 bases, with 10 bases between them. CDR1 GTSNPN and CDR2 SVGIG come from the germline V gene (reference sequence). The CDR3 sequence: CAWSVLGGTDTQYF. The CDR3 DNA is TGTGCCTGGAGTGTATTGGGGGGAACAGATACGCAGTATTTT.

This clonotype has just a few counts. The rearrangement joins TRBV6-4 to TRBJ2-1; 13 nucleotides agree with TRBD2. Looked up from germline, CDR1 is MRHNA and CDR2 is SNTAGT. This CDR3 has 15 residues. Trimming at V came to 2 bases and at J to 7 bases, leaving 2 bases not matched to a gene. CDR3 sequence: CASSDTSGGANEQFF. Here the CDR3 DNA reads TGTGCCAGCAGTGACACTAGCGGGGGGGCTAATGAGCAGTTCTTC.

This clonotype showed up just a few times. CDR3 loop: CASSPGQGYNQPQHF. CDR3 DNA: TGTGCCAGCTCTCCTGGACAGGGTTACAATCAGCCCCAGCATTTT. The rearrangement uses TRBV18 and TRBJ1-5, with 8 bases that match TRBD1. J lost 3 bases, V lost 6 bases, and 7 bases had no gene match. Germline V CDR1 and CDR2: KGHSH, LQKENI. This CDR3 is 15 amino acids long.

This clonotype was found many times. The chain is built from TRBV25-1 and TRBJ1-2; 8 nucleotides match TRBD1. With V trimmed by 5 bases and J by 2 bases, 7 bases remained unmatched. The CDR3 length is 15 residues. In germline, CDR1 is MGHDK, CDR2 SYGVNS. The CDR3 sequence: CASSTLGQANYGYTF. The DNA of the CDR3 is TGTGCCAGCAGTACCCTGGGACAGGCAAACTATGGCTACACCTTC.

The chain has TRBV7-2 and TRBJ2-3; TRBD2 matches at 11 bases. V trimming: 3 bases; J trimming: 4 bases; junction bases outside the gene matches: 9. From germline, CDR1 is SGHTA and CDR2 FQGNSA. The CDR3 is 17 residues long. The CDR3 sequence is CASSFRRTSGGSDTQYF. CDR3 in DNA: TGTGCCAGCAGCTTTAGGCGCACTAGCGGGGGCTCAGATACGCAGTATTTT.